The rows below give T cell receptor beta chains drawn from one sample of a study of OX40 agonist ivuxolimab in advanced cancers. Clones were sequenced by immunoSEQ multiplex PCR, and TCRdb holds only the in-frame ones, with some missing. The repertoire includes 65,000 or so clones, 87% of them detected once, and just over 0.75% sits in the top ten. The input for sequencing was CD4+ or CD8+ T cells sorted from blood, taken in a trial of the OX40 agonist ivuxolimab. Receptors were obtained from an adult with an advanced solid tumor such as melanoma, head and neck, liver or kidney cancer. CDR3s include the opening cysteine and the closing phenylalanine or tryptophan. The D gene is left open where the match is weak. A row's size may be missing; if present it is once, few, many or a size class.

v_call	clone_size	j_call	d_call	cdr3_aa	cdr3_nt
TRBV7-2	NA	TRBJ1-4	NA	CASSKTQGLATNEKLFF	TGTGCCAGCAGCAAAACCCAGGGTCTGGCAACTAATGAAAAACTGTTTTTT
TRBV29-1	few	TRBJ1-1	NA	CSVMNTEAFF	TGCAGCGTCATGAACACTGAAGCTTTCTTT
TRBV4-2	NA	TRBJ2-7	NA	CASSLATGITYEQYF	TGTGCCAGCAGCTTGGCTACAGGTATTACCTACGAGCAGTACTTC
TRBV7-9	NA	TRBJ2-7	NA	CASSLELGRPNSYEQYF	TGTGCCAGCAGCTTAGAACTAGGTCGACCCAACTCCTACGAGCAGTACTTC
TRBV5-5	NA	TRBJ1-5	TRBD1	CASSSGTGGNQPQHF	TGTGCCAGCAGCTCGGGGACAGGGGGTAATCAGCCCCAGCATTTT
TRBV5-1	NA	TRBJ2-7	NA	CASSPPGAYSYEQYF	TGCGCCAGCAGCCCTCCGGGAGCTTACTCCTACGAGCAGTACTTC
TRBV6-1	NA	TRBJ1-3	NA	CASSIQVFSGNTIYF	TGTGCCAGCAGTATCCAGGTGTTCTCTGGAAACACCATATATTTT
TRBV2	NA	TRBJ1-1	NA	CASTDSWATEAFF	TGTGCCAGCACGGACAGCTGGGCCACTGAAGCTTTCTTT
TRBV6-1	NA	TRBJ1-5	TRBD1	CASRTGAWDQPQHF	TGTGCCAGCAGGACAGGGGCGTGGGATCAGCCCCAGCATTTT
TRBV10-3	NA	TRBJ2-1	TRBD2	CAIKRVTGLAGEDNEQFF	TGTGCCATCAAGAGGGTAACTGGACTAGCGGGAGAAGACAATGAGCAGTTCTTC
TRBV30	NA	TRBJ1-5	TRBD1	CAWSFNRGSNQPQHF	TGTGCCTGGAGTTTCAACAGGGGTAGCAATCAGCCCCAGCATTTT
TRBV2	NA	TRBJ2-4	NA	CASAGSIIQYF	TGTGCCAGCGCGGGGTCGATCATTCAGTACTTC
TRBV4-1	NA	TRBJ1-5	NA	CASSQGVRGGASNQPQHF	TGCGCCAGCAGCCAAGGTGTTAGGGGGGGGGCTAGCAATCAGCCCCAGCATTTT
TRBV5-1	NA	TRBJ2-5	TRBD1	CASSLPTGTAQETQYF	TGCGCCAGCAGCTTGCCAACCGGGACAGCCCAAGAGACCCAGTACTTC
TRBV7-9	once	TRBJ2-5	TRBD1	CASSHRQGGQETQYF	TGTGCCAGCAGCCACCGACAGGGGGGTCAAGAGACCCAGTACTTC
TRBV7-9	once	TRBJ1-4	NA	CASSLNGEKLFF	TGTGCCAGCAGCTTAAACGGAGAAAAACTGTTTTTT
TRBV7-8	NA	TRBJ2-1	NA	CASSFRTEPYNEQFF	TGTGCCAGCAGCTTCAGAACAGAACCGTACAATGAGCAGTTCTTC
TRBV10-2	NA	TRBJ1-5	TRBD1	CASSNPGGGQPQHF	TGCGCCAGCAGTAACCCAGGGGGAGGTCAGCCCCAGCATTTT
TRBV19	NA	TRBJ1-4	NA	CASTRQTNPWVFF	TGTGCCAGTACCCGACAGACCAATCCTTGGGTGTTTTTT
TRBV29-1	NA	TRBJ2-1	NA	CSVQTNRYNEQFF	TGCAGCGTTCAGACTAATCGATACAATGAGCAGTTCTTC
TRBV7-7	NA	TRBJ1-1	NA	CASSDRVNTEAFF	TGTGCTAGCAGTGACAGAGTGAACACTGAAGCTTTCTTT